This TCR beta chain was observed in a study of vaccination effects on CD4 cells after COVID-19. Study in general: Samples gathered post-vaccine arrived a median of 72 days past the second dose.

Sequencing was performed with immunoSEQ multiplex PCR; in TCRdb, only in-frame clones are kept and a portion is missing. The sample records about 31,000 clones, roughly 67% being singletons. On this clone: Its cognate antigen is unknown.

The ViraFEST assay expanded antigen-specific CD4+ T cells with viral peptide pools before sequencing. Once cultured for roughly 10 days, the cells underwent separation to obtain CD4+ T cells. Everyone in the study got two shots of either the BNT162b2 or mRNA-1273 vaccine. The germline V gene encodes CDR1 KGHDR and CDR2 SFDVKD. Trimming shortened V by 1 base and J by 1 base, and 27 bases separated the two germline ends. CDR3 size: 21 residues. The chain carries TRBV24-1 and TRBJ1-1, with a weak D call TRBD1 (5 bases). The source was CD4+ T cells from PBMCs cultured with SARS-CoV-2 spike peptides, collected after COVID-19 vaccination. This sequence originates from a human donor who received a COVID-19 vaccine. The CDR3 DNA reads TGTGCCACCAGTGATTTTCCCGGGGCCCCCCTTGGGCAGGAGGCGAACACTGAAGCTTTCTTT. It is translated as CATSDFPGAPLGQEANTEAFF.